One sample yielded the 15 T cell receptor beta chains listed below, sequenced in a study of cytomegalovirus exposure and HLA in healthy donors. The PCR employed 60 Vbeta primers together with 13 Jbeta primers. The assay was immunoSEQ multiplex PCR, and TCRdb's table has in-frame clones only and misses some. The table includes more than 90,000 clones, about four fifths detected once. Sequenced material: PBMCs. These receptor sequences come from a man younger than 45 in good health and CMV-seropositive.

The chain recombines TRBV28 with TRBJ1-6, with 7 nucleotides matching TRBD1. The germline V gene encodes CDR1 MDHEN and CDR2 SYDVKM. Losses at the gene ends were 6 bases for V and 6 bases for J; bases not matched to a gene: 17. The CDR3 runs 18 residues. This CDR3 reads CASSLTRGTTGFNSPLHF. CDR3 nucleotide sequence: TGTGCCAGCAGCCTAACCAGGGGGACAACCGGTTTTAATTCACCCCTCCACTTT.

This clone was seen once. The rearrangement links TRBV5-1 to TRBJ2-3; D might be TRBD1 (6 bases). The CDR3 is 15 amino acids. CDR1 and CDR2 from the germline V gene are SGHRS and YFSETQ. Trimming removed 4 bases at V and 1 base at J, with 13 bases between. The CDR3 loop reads CASSPVDRRTDTQYF. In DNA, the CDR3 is TGCGCCAGCAGCCCCGTGGACAGACGCACAGATACGCAGTATTTT.

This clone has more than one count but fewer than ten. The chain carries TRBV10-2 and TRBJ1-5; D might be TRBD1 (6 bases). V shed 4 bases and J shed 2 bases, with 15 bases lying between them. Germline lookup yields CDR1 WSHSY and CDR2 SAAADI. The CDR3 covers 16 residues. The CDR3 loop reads CASSVNSQGGNQPQHF. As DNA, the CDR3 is TGCGCCAGCAGTGTCAATTCACAGGGAGGCAATCAGCCCCAGCATTTT.

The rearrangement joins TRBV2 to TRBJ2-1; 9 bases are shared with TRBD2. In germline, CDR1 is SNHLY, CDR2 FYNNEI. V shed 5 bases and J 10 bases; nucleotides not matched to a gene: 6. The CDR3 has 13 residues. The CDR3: CASSWVAGGEQFF. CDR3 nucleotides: TGTGCCAGCAGTTGGGTGGCGGGGGGGGAGCAGTTCTTC.

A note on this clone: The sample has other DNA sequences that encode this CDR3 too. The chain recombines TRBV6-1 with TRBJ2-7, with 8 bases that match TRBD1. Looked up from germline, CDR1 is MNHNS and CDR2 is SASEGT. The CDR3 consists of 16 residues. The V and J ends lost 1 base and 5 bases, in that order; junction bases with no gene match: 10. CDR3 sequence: CASSEGVEQGGNEQYF. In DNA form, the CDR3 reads TGTGCCAGCAGTGAAGGCGTGGAACAGGGGGGAAACGAGCAGTACTTC.

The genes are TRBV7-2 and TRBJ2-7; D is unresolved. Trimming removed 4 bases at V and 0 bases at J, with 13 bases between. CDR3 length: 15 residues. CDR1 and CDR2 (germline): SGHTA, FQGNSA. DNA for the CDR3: TGTGCCAGCAGCTCCCGAGTGCTGGTCTCCTACGAGCAGTACTTC. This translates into CASSSRVLVSYEQYF.

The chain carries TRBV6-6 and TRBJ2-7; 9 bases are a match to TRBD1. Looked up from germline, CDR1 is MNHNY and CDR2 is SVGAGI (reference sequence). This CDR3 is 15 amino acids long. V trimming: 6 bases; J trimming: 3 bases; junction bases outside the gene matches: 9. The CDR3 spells CASSLGGQGIYEQYF. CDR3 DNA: TGTGCCAGCAGCCTGGGTGGACAGGGGATCTACGAGCAGTACTTC.

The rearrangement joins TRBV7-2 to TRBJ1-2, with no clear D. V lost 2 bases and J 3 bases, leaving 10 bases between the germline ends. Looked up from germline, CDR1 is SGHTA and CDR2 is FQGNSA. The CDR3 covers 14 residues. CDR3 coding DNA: TGTGCCAGCAGCTTAATCGGAGGTGACTATGGCTACACCTTC. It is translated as CASSLIGGDYGYTF.

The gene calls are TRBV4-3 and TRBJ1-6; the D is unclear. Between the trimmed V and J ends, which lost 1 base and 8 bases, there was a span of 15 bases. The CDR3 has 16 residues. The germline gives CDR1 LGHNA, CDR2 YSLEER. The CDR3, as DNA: TGCGCCAGCAGCCAAGTTCTTCGAAGGAGATATTCACCCCTCCACTTT. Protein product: CASSQVLRRRYSPLHF.

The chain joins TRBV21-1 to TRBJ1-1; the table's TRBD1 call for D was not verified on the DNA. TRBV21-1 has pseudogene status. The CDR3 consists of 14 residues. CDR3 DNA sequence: TGTGCCAGCAGCAGCGACAGGATGAACACTGAAGCTTTCTTT. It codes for CASSSDRMNTEAFF.

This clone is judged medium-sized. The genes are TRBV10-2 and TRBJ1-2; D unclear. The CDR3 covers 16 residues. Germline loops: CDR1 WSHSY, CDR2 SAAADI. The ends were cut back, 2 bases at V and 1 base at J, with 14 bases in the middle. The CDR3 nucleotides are TGCGCCAGCAGTGAGGAGGCGGTCTATCTTAACTATGGCTACACCTTC. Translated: CASSEEAVYLNYGYTF.

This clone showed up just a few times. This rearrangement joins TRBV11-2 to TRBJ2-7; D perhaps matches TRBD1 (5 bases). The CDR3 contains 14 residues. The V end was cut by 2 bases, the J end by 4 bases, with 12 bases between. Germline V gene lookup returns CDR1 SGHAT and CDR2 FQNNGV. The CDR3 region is CASSLQGLLYEQYF. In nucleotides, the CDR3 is TGTGCCAGCAGCTTACAGGGTCTTCTGTACGAGCAGTACTTC.

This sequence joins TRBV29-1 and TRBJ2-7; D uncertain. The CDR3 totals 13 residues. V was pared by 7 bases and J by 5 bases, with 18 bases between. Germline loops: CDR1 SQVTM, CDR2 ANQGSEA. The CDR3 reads CSGVAGWLDEQYF. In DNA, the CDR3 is TGCAGCGGGGTAGCTGGCTGGTTGGACGAGCAGTACTTC.

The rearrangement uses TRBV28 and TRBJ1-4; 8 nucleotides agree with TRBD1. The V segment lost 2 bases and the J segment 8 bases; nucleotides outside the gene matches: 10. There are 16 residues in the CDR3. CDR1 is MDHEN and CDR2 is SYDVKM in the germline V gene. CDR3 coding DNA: TGTGCCAGCAGTTTAGCCCCGGACAGGGACAACGAAAAACTGTTTTTT. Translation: CASSLAPDRDNEKLFF. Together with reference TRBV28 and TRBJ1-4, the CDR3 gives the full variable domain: DVKVTQSSRYLVKRTGEKVFLECVQDMDHENMFWYRQDPGLGLRLIYFSYDVKMKEKGDIPEGYSVSREKKERFSLILESASTNQTSMYLCASSLAPDRDNEKLFFGSGTQLSVL.

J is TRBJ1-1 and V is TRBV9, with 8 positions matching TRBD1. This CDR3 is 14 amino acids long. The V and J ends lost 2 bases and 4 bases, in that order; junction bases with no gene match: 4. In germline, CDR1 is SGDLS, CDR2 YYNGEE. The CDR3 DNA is TGTGCCAGCAGCGTTATTACAGGGGGCACTGAAGCTTTCTTT. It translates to CASSVITGGTEAFF. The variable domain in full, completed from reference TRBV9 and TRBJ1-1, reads DSGVTQTPKHLITATGQRVTLRCSPRSGDLSVYWYQQSLDQGLQFLIQYYNGEERAKGNILERFSAQQFPDLHSELNLSSLELGDSALYFCASSVITGGTEAFFGQGTRLTVV.